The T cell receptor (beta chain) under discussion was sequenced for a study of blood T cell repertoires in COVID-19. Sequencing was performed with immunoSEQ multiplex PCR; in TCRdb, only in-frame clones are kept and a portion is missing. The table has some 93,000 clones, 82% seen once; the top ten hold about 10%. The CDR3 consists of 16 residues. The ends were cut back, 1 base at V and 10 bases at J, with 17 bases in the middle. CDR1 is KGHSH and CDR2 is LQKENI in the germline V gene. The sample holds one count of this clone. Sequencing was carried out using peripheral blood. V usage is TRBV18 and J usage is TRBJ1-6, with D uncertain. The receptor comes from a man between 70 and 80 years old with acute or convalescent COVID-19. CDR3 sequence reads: CASSPLDGRGGSPLHF. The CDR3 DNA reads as TGTGCCAGCTCACCACTCGACGGTCGGGGAGGCTCACCCCTCCACTTT.